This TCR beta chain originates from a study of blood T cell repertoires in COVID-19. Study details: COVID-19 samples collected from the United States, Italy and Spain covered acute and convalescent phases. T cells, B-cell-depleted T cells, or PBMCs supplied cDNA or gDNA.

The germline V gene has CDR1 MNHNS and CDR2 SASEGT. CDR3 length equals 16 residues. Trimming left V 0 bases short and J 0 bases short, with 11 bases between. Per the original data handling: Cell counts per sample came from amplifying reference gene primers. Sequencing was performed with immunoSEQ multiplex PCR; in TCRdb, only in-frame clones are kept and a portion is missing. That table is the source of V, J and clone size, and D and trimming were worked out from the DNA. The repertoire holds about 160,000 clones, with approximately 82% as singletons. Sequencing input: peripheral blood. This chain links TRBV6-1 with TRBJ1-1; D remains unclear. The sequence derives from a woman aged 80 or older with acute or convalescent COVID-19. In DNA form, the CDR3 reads TGTGCCAGCAGTGAAGCGCATAACAGTATGAACACTGAAGCTTTCTTT. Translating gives CASSEAHNSMNTEAFF.